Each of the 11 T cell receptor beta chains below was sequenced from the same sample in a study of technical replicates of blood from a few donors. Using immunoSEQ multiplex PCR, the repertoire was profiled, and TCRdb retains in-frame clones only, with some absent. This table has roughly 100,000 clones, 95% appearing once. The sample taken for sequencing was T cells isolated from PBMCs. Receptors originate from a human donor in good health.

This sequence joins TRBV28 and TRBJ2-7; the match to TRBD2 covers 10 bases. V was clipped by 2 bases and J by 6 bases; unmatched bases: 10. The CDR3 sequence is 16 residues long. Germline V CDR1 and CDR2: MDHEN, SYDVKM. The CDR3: CASSLELSGRSGEQYF. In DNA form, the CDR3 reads TGTGCCAGCAGTTTAGAGCTTAGCGGGAGGTCAGGCGAGCAGTACTTC.

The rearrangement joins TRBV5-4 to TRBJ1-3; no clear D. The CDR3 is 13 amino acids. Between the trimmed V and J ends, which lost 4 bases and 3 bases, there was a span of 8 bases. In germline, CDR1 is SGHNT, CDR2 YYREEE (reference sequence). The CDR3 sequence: CASSRRFGNTIYF. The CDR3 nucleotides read TGTGCCAGCAGCCGGAGATTTGGAAACACCATATATTTT.

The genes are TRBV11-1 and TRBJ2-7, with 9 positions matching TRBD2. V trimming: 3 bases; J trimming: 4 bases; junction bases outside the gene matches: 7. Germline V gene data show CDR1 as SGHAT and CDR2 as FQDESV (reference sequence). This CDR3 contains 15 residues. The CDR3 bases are TGTGCCAGCAGCTTCGGGGCTAGCGGGGTGTACGAGCAGTACTTC. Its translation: CASSFGASGVYEQYF.

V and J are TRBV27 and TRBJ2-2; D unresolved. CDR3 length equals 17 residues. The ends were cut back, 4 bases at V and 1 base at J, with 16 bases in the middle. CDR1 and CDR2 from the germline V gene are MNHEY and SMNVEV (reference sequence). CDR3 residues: CASSYYTFQVNTGELFF. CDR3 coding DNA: TGTGCCAGCAGTTATTACACCTTCCAAGTGAACACCGGGGAGCTGTTTTTT.

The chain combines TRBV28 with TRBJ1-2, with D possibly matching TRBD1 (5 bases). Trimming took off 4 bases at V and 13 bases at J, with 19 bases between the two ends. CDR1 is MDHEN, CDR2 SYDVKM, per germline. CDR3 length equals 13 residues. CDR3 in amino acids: CASSSVHSWQGTF. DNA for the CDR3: TGTGCCAGCAGTTCAGTACACTCGTGGCAGGGCACCTTC.

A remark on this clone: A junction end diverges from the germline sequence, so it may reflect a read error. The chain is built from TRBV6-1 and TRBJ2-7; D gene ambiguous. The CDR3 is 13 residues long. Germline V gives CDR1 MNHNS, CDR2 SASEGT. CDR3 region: CAGSSNSPYEQYF. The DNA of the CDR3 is TGTGCCGGCAGCTCGAACAGTCCCTACGAGCAGTACTTC.

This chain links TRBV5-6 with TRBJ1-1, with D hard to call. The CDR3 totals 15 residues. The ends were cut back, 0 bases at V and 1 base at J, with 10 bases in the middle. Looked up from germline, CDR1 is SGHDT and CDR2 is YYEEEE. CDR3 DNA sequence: TGTGCCAGCAGCTTGGTAATCGCGAGGAACACTGAAGCTTTCTTT. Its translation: CASSLVIARNTEAFF.

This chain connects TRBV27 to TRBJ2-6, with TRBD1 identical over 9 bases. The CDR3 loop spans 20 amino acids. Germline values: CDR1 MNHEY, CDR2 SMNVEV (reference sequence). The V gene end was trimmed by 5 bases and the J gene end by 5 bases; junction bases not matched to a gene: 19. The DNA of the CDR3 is TGTGCCAGCAGTCCGATCACAGGGGGCGCACGCAAACTTTGGGCCAACGTCCTGACTTTC. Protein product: CASSPITGGARKLWANVLTF.

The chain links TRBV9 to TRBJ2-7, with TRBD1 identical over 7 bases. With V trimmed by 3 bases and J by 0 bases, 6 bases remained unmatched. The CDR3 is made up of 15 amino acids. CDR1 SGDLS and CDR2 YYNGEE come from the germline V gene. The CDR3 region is CASSEGTDSSYEQYF. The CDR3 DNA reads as TGTGCCAGCAGCGAAGGGACAGACAGCTCCTACGAGCAGTACTTC.

The CDR3: CASSVEGRGASNQPQHF. CDR3 DNA: TGTGCCAGTAGCGTCGAAGGGCGGGGAGCCAGCAATCAGCCCCAGCATTTT. The chain couples TRBV19 to TRBJ1-5; D is undetermined. V lost 6 bases to trimming and J lost 1 base, with 19 bases between them. CDR1 and CDR2 (germline): LNHDA, SQIVND (reference sequence). The CDR3 runs to 17 residues.

The CDR3 sequence: CASGLVGQGSNEQFF. CDR3 bases: TGTGCTAGTGGTTTGGTGGGACAGGGAAGCAATGAGCAGTTCTTC. The rearrangement uses TRBV12-5 and TRBJ2-1; 9 bases match TRBD1. The trim removed 0 bases at V and 6 bases at J, leaving 3 bases unmatched. CDR1 and CDR2 (germline): LGHNT, FRNRAP. This CDR3 contains 15 residues.